This T cell receptor (beta chain) was documented in a study of identical twins. A template switching step contributed a universal primer site, while unique molecular identifiers were present in the cDNA. TCRdb independently ran MiXCR on the 5' RACE reads; one entry per CDR3 protein. The sample has roughly 720,000 distinct CDR3 sequences; about 20% are singletons. Germline V gene lookup returns CDR1 GTSNPN and CDR2 SVGIG (reference sequence). V was clipped by 4 bases and J by 7 bases; unmatched bases: 3. This CDR3 has 11 amino acids. These data were likewise used in another study, on T cells expressing NK-cell markers. That publication notes: All TCR beta repertoires analysed originated from sorted CD3+CD56+NKG2C+, CD3+CD56+NKG2C- and CD3+CD56-NKG2C+ T cells. Serological testing identified seven of the eight sequenced donors as HCMV-seropositive and one as seronegative.

The receptor was isolated from a young woman in good health. The rearrangement joins TRBV30 to TRBJ2-7; 8 bases match TRBD1. Sequences were obtained from PBMCs. The CDR3 protein is CAWNRGEEQYF. CDR3 coding DNA: TGTGCCTGGAACAGGGGGGAAGAGCAGTACTTC.